Presented here are 16 T cell receptor beta chains from one specimen sequenced in a study of blood T cell repertoires in COVID-19. Measured with immunoSEQ multiplex PCR; TCRdb has only the in-frame clones, and not every one. In the table there are roughly 48,000 clones, approximately 80% of which are singletons. Sequences were obtained from peripheral blood. All receptors derive from a man between 65 and 79 years old with acute or convalescent COVID-19.

Worth noting for this clone: The junction differs from germline at one of its ends, possibly a read error. The rearrangement links TRBV19 to TRBJ2-7, with a weak D call TRBD1 (5 bases). Germline CDR1 LNHDA, CDR2 SQIVND (reference sequence). The CDR3 length is 12 residues. The DNA of the CDR3 is TGTGCCAGTAGTAACCGACAGTTCGAGCAGTACTTT. This gives the protein CASSNRQFEQYF.

The CDR3 protein is CASRTGTGHYEAFF. In nucleotides, the CDR3 is TGTGCCAGCAGGACCGGGACAGGGCACTATGAAGCTTTCTTT. This rearrangement joins TRBV28 to TRBJ1-1; 9 nucleotides match TRBD1. Germline V gene lookup returns CDR1 MDHEN and CDR2 SYDVKM. The CDR3 totals 14 residues. V shed 6 bases and J 7 bases; nucleotides not matched to a gene: 9.

The chain employs TRBV7-2 and TRBJ1-4, with D maybe TRBD1 (6 bases). Germline CDR1 and CDR2: SGHTA and FQGNSA. This CDR3 has 15 amino acids. V was cut by 5 bases and J by 9 bases, with 19 bases left in between. The CDR3 sequence: CASSLGGGPGKKLFF. Here the CDR3 DNA reads TGTGCCAGCAGCCTAGGGGGTGGGCCAGGGAAAAAACTGTTTTTT.

This clone came up a few times. The rearrangement links TRBV27 to TRBJ2-7; perhaps TRBD1 as D (5 bases). Trimming cost V 8 bases and J 0 bases, with 8 bases left between them. The CDR3 totals 12 residues. Germline V gene lookup returns CDR1 MNHEY and CDR2 SMNVEV (reference sequence). The chain's CDR3 is CASWGPSYEQYF. CDR3 bases: TGTGCCAGCTGGGGCCCCTCCTACGAGCAGTACTTC.

This clone showed up just a few times. The V gene is TRBV6-5, the J gene TRBJ1-4; no clear D gene. The V and J ends lost 6 bases and 8 bases respectively, with 7 bases between them. Per germline, CDR1 MNHEY and CDR2 SVGAGI. The length of the CDR3 is 11 residues. The CDR3 DNA reads TGTGCCAGCAGCCCCGAGGAAAAACTGTTTTTT. Protein sequence: CASSPEEKLFF.

This chain's CDR3 is CASSGRSGRRETQYF. The CDR3, as DNA: TGTGCCAGTAGTGGCCGAAGTGGGCGGAGGGAGACCCAGTACTTC. The rearrangement links TRBV19 to TRBJ2-5, with D perhaps matching TRBD2 (5 bases). Trimming stripped 5 bases from V and 5 bases from J, with 18 bases between. In germline, CDR1 is LNHDA, CDR2 SQIVND (reference sequence). This CDR3 comprises 15 residues.

The chain links TRBV5-6 to TRBJ1-5; possible D gene TRBD1, 5 bases. CDR1 and CDR2 from the germline V gene are SGHDT and YYEEEE. The length of the CDR3 is 14 residues. With 4 bases removed from V and 5 bases from J, the gap between germline ends came to 13 bases. CDR3 protein: CASSLGLRDQPQHF. Written as DNA, the CDR3 is TGTGCCAGCAGCCTGGGACTGAGAGATCAGCCCCAGCATTTT.

The genes are TRBV27 and TRBJ1-6, with 7 bases that match TRBD1. The CDR3 loop spans 15 amino acids. Trimming removed 3 bases from V and 5 bases from J; junction bases left unmatched: 4. CDR1 MNHEY and CDR2 SMNVEV come from the germline V gene (reference sequence). The CDR3 is CASSFRTGDNSPLHF. The CDR3 DNA is TGTGCCAGCAGTTTTAGGACAGGAGATAATTCACCCCTCCACTTT.

This chain uses TRBV2 with TRBJ1-4; 9 bases are a match to TRBD1. Germline CDR1 SNHLY, CDR2 FYNNEI. With V trimmed by 6 bases and J by 4 bases, 3 bases remained unmatched. This CDR3 spans 14 amino acids. CDR3 DNA sequence: TGTGCCAGCAGGGGGACAGGGAATAATGAAAAACTGTTTTTT. This encodes CASRGTGNNEKLFF.

The chain recombines TRBV7-2 with TRBJ2-7; the match to TRBD2 covers 7 bases. With 5 bases clipped from V and 2 bases from J, the junction kept 6 bases outside the gene matches. CDR1 is SGHTA and CDR2 is FQGNSA in the germline V gene. The CDR3 sequence is 14 residues long. CDR3 in DNA: TGTGCCAGCAGCCCCCAGGGAGGGGCCTACGAGCAGTACTTC. Protein sequence: CASSPQGGAYEQYF.

CDR3 DNA: TGTGCCTGGAGTATAGGGGCGGGACAGGGTGATTCACCCCTCCACTTT. Translated, it gives CAWSIGAGQGDSPLHF. The chain combines TRBV30 with TRBJ1-6; TRBD1 matches 9 bases. Germline-derived CDR1 and CDR2 are GTSNPN and SVGIG (reference sequence). This CDR3 is 16 amino acids long. V lost 2 bases and J lost 8; bases outside the gene matches: 10.

V usage is TRBV9 and J usage is TRBJ2-7, with 7 bases matching TRBD1. This CDR3 spans 15 amino acids. The J segment lost 3 bases and the V segment lost 0 bases, leaving 6 bases of the junction unmatched. Germline lookup yields CDR1 SGDLS and CDR2 YYNGEE. The CDR3 sequence: CASSVGNRGDYEQYF. The CDR3 coding sequence is TGTGCCAGCAGCGTAGGTAACAGGGGTGACTACGAGCAGTACTTC. Full variable domain (rest looked up from reference TRBV9 and TRBJ2-7): DSGVTQTPKHLITATGQRVTLRCSPRSGDLSVYWYQQSLDQGLQFLIQYYNGEERAKGNILERFSAQQFPDLHSELNLSSLELGDSALYFCASSVGNRGDYEQYFGPGTRLTVT.

The DNA for the CDR3 is TGCGCCAGCAGCCAAGATCCATTGGGGGGGACTGAAGCTTTCTTT. Amino acid sequence: CASSQDPLGGTEAFF. This chain connects TRBV4-3 to TRBJ1-1; TRBD1 might be the D (5 bases). CDR1 is LGHNA, CDR2 YSLEER, per germline. The CDR3 spans 15 residues. The V and J ends lost 0 bases and 5 bases respectively, with 13 bases between them.

This sequence joins TRBV29-1 and TRBJ1-5; 9 bases agree with TRBD1. V shed 7 bases and J 5 bases; nucleotides not matched to a gene: 6. Germline CDR1 and CDR2: SQVTM and ANQGSEA. The CDR3 spans 13 residues. In nucleotides, the CDR3 is TGCAGCGCCTCCCGGGACAGGGATCAGCCCCAGCATTTT. Amino acids: CSASRDRDQPQHF.

The V call is TRBV19, the J call TRBJ1-4; D is undetermined. This CDR3 spans 15 amino acids. Trimming cost V 6 bases and J 0 bases, with 11 bases left between them. Germline loops: CDR1 LNHDA, CDR2 SQIVND (reference sequence). CDR3 nucleotides: TGTGCCAGTAGCCCTAGAAGACCAACTAATGAAAAACTGTTTTTT. The encoded protein is CASSPRRPTNEKLFF.

The gene calls are TRBV19 and TRBJ1-4; 7 bases fit TRBD1. The CDR3 extends over 15 amino acids. Trimming took 4 bases from V and 4 from J; bases not matched to a gene: 6. Germline CDR1 is LNHDA and CDR2 is SQIVND (reference sequence). The DNA for the CDR3 is TGTGCCAGTAGTAGACCGGGACAGCGTAATGAAAAACTGTTTTTT. It is translated as CASSRPGQRNEKLFF.